The next 24 T cell receptor beta chains were all read from a single sample in a study of T cells expressing NK-cell markers. After re-calling the 5' RACE reads, TCRdb lists one entry per CDR3 protein, DNA absent. This sample contains under 500,000 distinct CDR3 sequences. Sequencing used blood T cells: a sorted CD56 or NKG2C T cell subset, CD4+ or CD8+ T cells, or bulk PBMC T cells (not recorded which). These receptor sequences come from a woman aged 18 to 69 in good health.

The rearrangement uses TRBV7-9 and TRBJ2-3; the TCRdb D gene call, TRBD1, has no DNA to confirm it. This CDR3 region has 15 residues. The V gene's germline CDR1 is SEHNR and CDR2 FQNEAQ (reference sequence). The CDR3 here is CASSSGQGSTDTQYF.

The chain recombines TRBV4-1 with TRBJ2-1; TCRdb outputs TRBD2, but without DNA this stays unchecked. This CDR3 contains 15 residues. CDR1 MGHRA and CDR2 YSYEKL come from the germline V gene. The CDR3 sequence: CASNPQRGGMNEQFF.

J is TRBJ2-3 and V is TRBV7-2. Germline lookup yields CDR1 SGHTA and CDR2 FQGNSA. The CDR3 covers 12 residues. The CDR3 region is CASSLAGTRPYF.

V usage is TRBV27 and J usage is TRBJ1-4. The germline V gene encodes CDR1 MNHEY and CDR2 SMNVEV (reference sequence). This CDR3 region has 14 residues. CDR3 residues: CASSPPTRREKLFF.

The chain is built from TRBV6-6 and TRBJ1-4. Germline loops: CDR1 MNHNY, CDR2 SVGAGI (reference sequence). The CDR3 spans 11 residues. CDR3 protein: CASSYAEKLFF.

The rearrangement joins TRBV5-1 to TRBJ2-5; the TCRdb D gene call, TRBD1, has no DNA to confirm it. The CDR3 runs to 15 residues. CDR1 is SGHRS, CDR2 YFSETQ, per germline. This CDR3 reads CASRPGQTYQETQYF.

J is TRBJ2-3 and V is TRBV15; the TCRdb D gene call, TRBD1, has no DNA to confirm it. The CDR3 runs to 17 residues. In germline, CDR1 is LNHNV, CDR2 YYDKDF (reference sequence). CDR3 in amino acids: CATSSSSGGFRTDTQYF.

The J gene is TRBJ2-3, the V gene TRBV4-3; TCRdb's D call of TRBD2 is untestable without DNA. The CDR3 consists of 16 residues. Per the germline V gene, CDR1 is LGHNA and CDR2 is YSLEER. CDR3 amino acids: CASSQDLTTYTDTQYF.

The V call is TRBV2, the J call TRBJ2-1; TCRdb returns TRBD2, unconfirmable since there is no DNA. This CDR3 has 14 residues. The germline CDR1 and CDR2 sequences are SNHLY and FYNNEI. The CDR3 reads CASVGTSAPNEQFF.

This chain uses TRBV12-3 or TRBV12-4 with TRBJ1-6; with no DNA, the TCRdb D assignment of TRBD1 cannot be verified. This CDR3 contains 15 residues. CDR3 protein: CASRIGDRGNSPLHF.

This rearrangement joins TRBV6-1 to TRBJ2-5; TCRdb picks TRBD1, but there is no DNA to check that call. CDR1 and CDR2 (germline): MNHNS, SASEGT. The CDR3 extends over 14 amino acids. The CDR3 region is CASSPGRSGETQYF.

This chain uses TRBV10-3 with TRBJ2-1; TCRdb designates TRBD1, a call that cannot be tested without DNA. This CDR3 comprises 15 residues. Germline loops: CDR1 ENHRY, CDR2 SYGVKD. The CDR3 spells CAISPGVAGGDEQFF.

The chain is built from TRBV5-1 and TRBJ1-1; TCRdb proposes TRBD1, but this gene call is untestable without DNA. Germline CDR1 is SGHRS and CDR2 is YFSETQ. The CDR3 contains 14 residues. Here the CDR3 reads CASSLGTDRTEAFF.

This sequence joins TRBV5-4 and TRBJ2-1; the D gene TCRdb calls, TRBD2, cannot be checked with no DNA. The CDR3 extends over 15 amino acids. CDR1 is SGHNT and CDR2 is YYREEE in the germline V gene (reference sequence). Here the CDR3 reads CASSRGLEGRYEQFF.

V is TRBV24-1 and J is TRBJ2-2; TCRdb lists TRBD1, though no DNA is available to test this call. Germline loops: CDR1 KGHDR, CDR2 SFDVKD. The CDR3 consists of 14 residues. Here the CDR3 reads CATGTDTNTGELFF.

This chain joins TRBV6-5 and TRBJ1-1; TCRdb returns TRBD1, unconfirmable since there is no DNA. CDR1 MNHEY and CDR2 SVGAGI come from the germline V gene. The CDR3 totals 17 residues. The CDR3 region is CASSSDLFTQGNTEAFF.

V gene TRBV6-1 combines with J gene TRBJ2-3; without DNA, the TCRdb call of TRBD2 cannot be checked. This CDR3 has 17 residues. CDR1 and CDR2 (germline): MNHNS, SASEGT. The CDR3 sequence: CASSDARTSGSGGTQYF.

The chain employs TRBV7-3 and TRBJ1-5. The germline V gene encodes CDR1 SGHTA and CDR2 FQGTGA. The CDR3 contains 13 residues. This chain's CDR3 is CASSPDANQPQHF.

The V and J genes are TRBV29-1 and TRBJ2-1. This CDR3 spans 12 amino acids. Per the germline V gene, CDR1 is SQVTM and CDR2 is ANQGSEA. The chain's CDR3 is CSVESQYNEQFF.

V is TRBV20-1 and J is TRBJ1-5. The CDR3 totals 12 residues. CDR1 and CDR2 from the germline V gene are DFQATT and SNEGSKA (reference sequence). The chain's CDR3 is CSASGGDQPQHF.

The chain links TRBV6-1 to TRBJ2-3; there is no DNA to check the TCRdb D call of TRBD2. The germline V gene has CDR1 MNHNS and CDR2 SASEGT. CDR3 size: 15 residues. CDR3 region: CASSQVREEPDTQYF.

The chain has TRBV20-1 and TRBJ2-5; TCRdb calls TRBD1, which cannot be checked without DNA. The germline V gene has CDR1 DFQATT and CDR2 SNEGSKA (reference sequence). The CDR3 contains 12 residues. The CDR3: CSARQGVETQYF.

V usage is TRBV6-1 and J usage is TRBJ2-1; TCRdb's D gene call, TRBD1, goes unchecked for lack of DNA. The CDR3 runs to 15 residues. CDR1 is MNHNS and CDR2 is SASEGT in the germline V gene. CDR3 sequence: CASSAPGQGYGEQFF.

The rearrangement uses TRBV6-1 and TRBJ2-7; TCRdb's D call, TRBD1, is unchecked because there is no DNA. Germline CDR1 and CDR2: MNHNS and SASEGT. CDR3 length equals 15 residues. The CDR3 sequence is CASSPDRGSSYEQYF.